This is a list of T cell receptor beta chains from one sample in a study of T cells in Graves' hyperthyroidism and ophthalmopathy. TCRdb re-derived calls from the multiplex PCR reads in MiXCR, one entry per CDR3 protein. The data hold roughly 500,000 distinct CDR3 sequences, with approximately 44% observed a single time. The sequencing input was peripheral blood or thyroid tissue (not recorded which). These TCRs come from an adult woman with Graves' disease, either hyperthyroidism or ophthalmopathy (not recorded which). Both conserved end residues are part of each CDR3. D genes are given only for firm matches. Expanded clones get a size class; other rows say once, few or many, or leave the size out.

clone_size | j_call | v_call | d_call | cdr3_aa | cdr3_nt
- | TRBJ1-3 | TRBV2 | - | CASTLKGVRSGNTIYF | TGTGCCAGCACCCTCAAGGGGGTACGCTCTGGAAACACCATATATTTT
many | TRBJ2-2 | TRBV9 | - | CASSETDSAGELFF | TGTGCCAGCAGCGAGACAGACTCAGCCGGGGAGCTGTTTTTT
- | TRBJ2-2 | TRBV5-1 | - | CASSWRGNTGELFF | TGCGCCAGCAGTTGGCGGGGGAACACCGGGGAGCTGTTTTTT
many | TRBJ1-1 | TRBV14 | - | CASSQWASAPEEPEAFF | TGTGCCAGCAGTCAATGGGCGTCGGCCCCTGAGGAGCCTGAAGCTTTCTTT
- | TRBJ1-2 | TRBV10-3 | - | CAISESSGPGYTF | TGTGCCATCAGTGAGTCATCGGGACCTGGCTACACCTTC
many | TRBJ2-2 | TRBV13 | TRBD2 | CASRSGSVTGELFF | TGTGCCAGCAGGAGCGGGAGTGTCACCGGGGAGCTGTTTTTT
- | TRBJ1-2 | TRBV19 | TRBD1 | CASMGRQGVDGYTF | TGTGCCAGTATGGGAAGACAGGGAGTCGATGGCTACACCTTC
many | TRBJ2-7 | TRBV7-9 | - | CASDGGYEQYF | TGTGCCAGCGACGGGGGTTACGAGCAGTACTTC
- | TRBJ1-1 | TRBV10-3 | - | CASSYSKQANTEAFF | TGTGCCAGCAGTTACTCGAAACAGGCTAACACTGAAGCTTTCTTT
few | TRBJ1-4 | TRBV25-1 | - | CASSEIRPNEKLFF | TGTGCCAGCAGTGAAATCAGGCCAAATGAAAAACTGTTTTTT